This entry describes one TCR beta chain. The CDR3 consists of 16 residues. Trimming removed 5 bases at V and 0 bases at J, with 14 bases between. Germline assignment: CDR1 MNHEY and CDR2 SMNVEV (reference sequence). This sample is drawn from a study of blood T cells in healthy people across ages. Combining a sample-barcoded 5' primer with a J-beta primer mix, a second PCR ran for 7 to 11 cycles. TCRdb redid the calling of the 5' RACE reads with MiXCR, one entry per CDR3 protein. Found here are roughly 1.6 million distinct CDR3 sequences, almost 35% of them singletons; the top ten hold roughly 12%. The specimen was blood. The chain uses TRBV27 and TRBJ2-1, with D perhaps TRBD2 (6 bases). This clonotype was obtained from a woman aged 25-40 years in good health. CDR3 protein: CASSQNGGSSYNEQFF. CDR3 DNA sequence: TGTGCCAGCAGTCAAAACGGAGGGAGCTCCTACAATGAGCAGTTCTTC.